This TCR beta chain was found in a study of control samples from healthy donors and cancer patients. Produced via immunoSEQ multiplex PCR; TCRdb's table is partial and in-frame only. The table includes over 150,000 clones, 80% to 95% detected once. This CDR3 contains 15 residues. V lost 0 bases, J lost 2 bases, and 6 bases lay in between. From germline, CDR1 is SGHNT and CDR2 YYREEE (reference sequence). This TCR came from a young man in good health. The chain recombines TRBV5-4 with TRBJ2-6; D gene unclear. The sample taken for sequencing was blood. CDR3 residues: CASSLGSPGANVLTF. CDR3 coding DNA: TGTGCCAGCAGCTTGGGGTCCCCTGGGGCCAACGTCCTGACTTTC.